This T cell receptor beta chain emerged from a study of shared clonotypes between healthy human individuals. This clone has a single count. This CDR3 is 13 amino acids long. Germline loops: CDR1 SGHRS, CDR2 YFSETQ. Trimming shortened V by 3 bases and J by 3 bases, and 10 bases separated the two germline ends. Clones were read by immunoSEQ multiplex PCR, and TCRdb kept only the in-frame ones, dropping some. The sample holds about 1.1 million clones, around 82% seen once. The chain carries TRBV5-1 and TRBJ2-7; either TRBD1 or TRBD2 may fit D (5 bases each). The sequenced sample consisted of memory CD4+ T cells from PBMCs. The subset denotes: CD45RA-negative fraction. This sequence originates from a man aged 18 to 29 in good health. Some clones in this sample may be carry-over from other donors' samples. Written as DNA, the CDR3 is TGCGCCAGCAGCTACCGGGACGGCTACGAGCAGTACTTC. It is translated as CASSYRDGYEQYF.